The 6 T cell receptor beta chains given below trace back to one sample, sequenced in a study of Graves' ophthalmopathy and Graves' hyperthyroidism. The authors amplified TCR beta CDR3 regions from RNA transcripts. First-round RT-PCR with HTBI primers preceded a second-round multiplex PCR. TCRdb called the multiplex PCR reads again in MiXCR, with one record for every CDR3 protein. Of about 640,000 distinct CDR3 sequences listed, roughly two fifths are singletons. Material: peripheral blood. The source is an adult man with Graves' ophthalmopathy.

This clonotype was found a few times. This chain joins TRBV3-1 and TRBJ2-6; D is uncertain. The length of the CDR3 is 15 residues. V lost 4 bases and J 4 bases, leaving 11 bases between the germline ends. CDR1 is LGHDT, CDR2 YNNKEL, per germline (reference sequence). The CDR3: CASSPPPTGANVLTF. Here the CDR3 DNA reads TGTGCCAGCAGCCCCCCCCCTACCGGGGCCAACGTCCTGACTTTC.

On this clonotype: Given a much more abundant clone one base away, this may be a read error. The chain joins TRBV20-1 to TRBJ2-5; TRBD1 agrees at 7 bases. This CDR3 spans 14 amino acids. In germline, CDR1 is DFQATT, CDR2 SNEGSKA (reference sequence). J was trimmed by 2 bases and V by 7 bases; bases with no gene match: 10. The CDR3, as DNA: TGCAGTGTTACAGGGGACCTCGTGCAAGAGACCCAGTACTTC. Encoded protein: CSVTGDLVQETQYF.

About this clonotype itself: One end of the junction does not line up with germline, which may come from a read error. The gene calls are TRBV6-1 and TRBJ2-5; 9 positions match TRBD2. The germline CDR1 and CDR2 sequences are MNHNS and SASEGT. The CDR3 has 17 residues. For the CDR3, the DNA is TGTGCCAGCACTGAATATAGATTAGCGGGGGCGCGGGAGACCCAGTACTTC. Translating gives CASTEYRLAGARETQYF.

This clonotype was found many times. The J gene is TRBJ1-1, the V gene TRBV14; no reliable D call. Trimming removed 4 bases from V and 0 bases from J, with 6 bases in between. The germline CDR1 and CDR2 sequences are SGHDN and FVKESK. There are 13 residues in the CDR3. DNA of the CDR3: TGTGCCAGCAGCCGGGAGGTGAACACTGAAGCTTTCTTT. Translating gives CASSREVNTEAFF.

This clonotype came up many times. This chain connects TRBV6-5 to TRBJ1-2; TRBD1 is a possible D gene (6 bases). V shed 4 bases and J shed 6 bases, with 12 bases lying between them. The CDR3 is made up of 13 amino acids. Germline-derived CDR1 and CDR2 are MNHEY and SVGAGI. The CDR3 DNA sequence: TGTGCCAGCAGTTCTAAGGACAGCCATGGCTACACCTTC. It codes for CASSSKDSHGYTF.

To note about this clonotype: A much bigger clone sits one base away, suggesting this may be a read error. The J gene is TRBJ2-3, the V gene TRBV2; D not certain. CDR1 and CDR2 from the germline V gene are SNHLY and FYNNEI. This CDR3 has 11 residues. Here the CDR3 reads CASLYTDAQYF. For the CDR3, the DNA is TGTGCCAGCTTATACACAGATGCGCAGTATTTT. Full variable domain (missing parts from reference TRBV2 and TRBJ2-3): EPEVTQTPSHQVTQMGQEVILRCVPISNHLYFYWYRQILGQKVEFLVSFYNNEISEKSEIFDDQFSVERPDGSNFTLKIRSTKLEDSAMYFCASLYTDAQYFGPGTRLTVL.